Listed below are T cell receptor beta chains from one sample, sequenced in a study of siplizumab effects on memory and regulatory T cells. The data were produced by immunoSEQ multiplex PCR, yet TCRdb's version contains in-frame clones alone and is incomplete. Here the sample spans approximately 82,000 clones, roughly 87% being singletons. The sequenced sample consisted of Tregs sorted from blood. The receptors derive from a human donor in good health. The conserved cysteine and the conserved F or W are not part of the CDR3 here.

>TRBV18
ASSPETGQGKQPQH
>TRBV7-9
ASSSLPTGASEKLF
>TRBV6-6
ASQGANEQY
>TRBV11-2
ASSLAVPLQGSEGGYT
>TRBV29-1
SADSHYEQY
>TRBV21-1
ATTRGYASNQPQH
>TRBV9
ASSRTGPPNEQY
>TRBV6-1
ASSGQGYEQY
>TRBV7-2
ASSFGGAFYGYT
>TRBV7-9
ASSSGLAGAYEQY
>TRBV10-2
ASSDWGRGGADTQY
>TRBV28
ASSRQASYYGYT
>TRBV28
ASHRAPYNEQF
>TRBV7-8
ASSYRDRGPTDTQY
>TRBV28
ASSFGTYEQY
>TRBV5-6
ASSLWGSGVGYEQY
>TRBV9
ASTGNNFKGYT
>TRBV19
ASSFRTGFGNTIY
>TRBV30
AWIPTPYSEAF
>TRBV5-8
ASSLGEETQY
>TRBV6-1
ASRFRNEKLF
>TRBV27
ASSSRPINSEAF
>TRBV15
ATSRDYNEQF
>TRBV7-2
ASSFLWRGEYPQY
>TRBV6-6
ASTKQNEKLF